This entry concerns a single T cell receptor (beta chain). Its antigen remains unidentified. This sample is part of a study of T cell responses to AZD1222 COVID-19 vaccine. Study findings and constraints: Distributed over spike, vaccine-associated CD4 TCRs predominated at 160-218 and 743-854. The breadth and depth of Spike-specific TCRs increased once two AZD1222 doses had been given. Females made up more of the donors, who were largely white British, and clonal diversity may have come out too low. Targeting of unmutated variant regions was reportedly seen in nearly half of spike-specific TCRs.

The V end was cut by 5 bases, the J end by 2 bases, with 16 bases between. This CDR3 comprises 15 residues. Germline V gene sequence: CDR1 SGHVS, CDR2 FQNEAQ. Profiled with immunoSEQ multiplex PCR; TCRdb holds only in-frame clones, not every one. The sample gives under 150,000 clones, approximately 90% of which show up once; around 10% is in the top ten. The material was peripheral blood, obtained on day 0 of MenACWY control vaccination. The chain has TRBV7-8 and TRBJ2-7, with a possible D match to TRBD1 (6 bases). The clonotype originates from an adult in good health. The CDR3 DNA is TGTGCCAGCAGCGAGATACAGGGTTCGGCCTACGAGCAGTACTTC. This codes for CASSEIQGSAYEQYF.